The rows below give T cell receptor beta chains drawn from one sample of a study of blood T cell repertoires in COVID-19. The repertoire was sequenced with immunoSEQ multiplex PCR; TCRdb's copy has only in-frame clones and lacks some. The sample has 200,000 or so clones; around 83% are singletons. The sequencing sample was made of peripheral blood. The receptors stem from a man between 45 and 60 years old who had recovered from COVID-19. Both conserved end residues are part of each CDR3. D genes are given only for firm matches. Clone size is not always given. Where it is, it says once, few, many or a class for expanded clones.

D,V,J,size,CDR3,DNA
.,TRBV28,TRBJ2-7,few,CASSSGLREQYF,TGTGCCAGCAGTTCCGGACTTCGCGAGCAGTACTTC
.,TRBV5-8,TRBJ1-1,.,CASSFGSGRSNTEAFF,TGTGCCAGCAGCTTTGGATCAGGGAGGAGTAACACTGAAGCTTTCTTT
TRBD1,TRBV4-1,TRBJ1-5,.,CASSLGGQGYQPQHF,TGCGCCAGCAGCCTCGGGGGACAGGGGTATCAGCCCCAGCATTTT
.,TRBV28,TRBJ1-1,.,CASSSRVNTEAFF,TGTGCCAGCAGTTCCAGGGTGAACACTGAAGCTTTCTTT
.,TRBV15,TRBJ2-3,few,CATSRNRAVTDTQYF,TGTGCCACCAGCCGAAACAGGGCCGTAACAGATACGCAGTATTTT
TRBD2,TRBV7-9,TRBJ2-1,.,CASSLEGTSAYNEQFF,TGTGCCAGCAGCTTAGAGGGGACTAGCGCCTACAATGAGCAGTTCTTC
TRBD2,TRBV7-2,TRBJ2-3,.,CASSLGTSGSGVGDTQYF,TGTGCCAGCAGCCTTGGGACTAGCGGGAGTGGAGTCGGAGATACGCAGTATTTT
TRBD1,TRBV5-1,TRBJ2-7,.,CASSLLVTGSSYEQYF,TGCGCCAGCAGCTTGCTAGTGACAGGGAGCTCCTACGAGCAGTACTTC
TRBD2,TRBV5-6,TRBJ2-7,.,CASSSPGLAAEQYF,TGTGCCAGCAGCTCGCCGGGACTAGCAGCCGAGCAGTACTTC
.,TRBV28,TRBJ2-7,.,CASSFRGLSSEQYF,TGTGCCAGCAGTTTTAGGGGACTGAGTTCCGAGCAGTACTTC
TRBD1,TRBV5-5,TRBJ1-2,.,CASSSTGDSYGYTF,TGTGCCAGCAGTTCTACTGGGGACAGTTATGGCTACACCTTC
.,TRBV28,TRBJ2-7,.,CASTEKGHVSSYEQYF,TGTGCCAGCACCGAAAAGGGACACGTGAGCTCCTACGAGCAGTACTTC
.,TRBV5-4,TRBJ1-2,.,CASSPWTELGGYTF,TGTGCCAGCAGCCCCTGGACAGAATTAGGTGGCTACACCTTC
TRBD1,TRBV5-1,TRBJ1-2,.,CASSRGDRSPNYGYTF,TGCGCCAGCAGCCGGGGGGACAGGTCGCCAAACTATGGCTACACCTTC
TRBD1,TRBV7-2,TRBJ2-1,.,CASSSDRGVIYNEQFF,TGTGCCAGCAGCTCAGACAGGGGGGTTATCTACAATGAGCAGTTCTTC
TRBD1,TRBV27,TRBJ2-7,.,CASRTGTGGYEQYF,TGTGCCAGCAGGACCGGGACAGGGGGCTACGAGCAGTACTTC
TRBD2,TRBV16,TRBJ2-5,.,CASSTSGRGQETQYF,TGTGCCAGCAGCACTAGCGGGAGGGGCCAAGAGACCCAGTACTTC
TRBD2,TRBV7-9,TRBJ2-3,.,CASSYRLAGVRGTDTQYF,TGTGCCAGCAGCTACCGACTAGCGGGAGTGAGGGGCACAGATACGCAGTATTTT
TRBD2,TRBV11-3,TRBJ2-1,.,CASSASSGSYNEQFF,TGTGCCAGCAGCGCCTCTAGCGGGAGCTACAATGAGCAGTTCTTC
.,TRBV30,TRBJ2-1,.,CAWSAGRRGDNEQFF,TGTGCCTGGAGTGCTGGGCGGAGGGGAGATAATGAGCAGTTCTTC
TRBD1,TRBV7-6,TRBJ2-5,.,CASSLAGGGQETQYF,TGTGCCAGCAGCTTGGCAGGGGGTGGACAAGAGACCCAGTACTTC
.,TRBV10-3,TRBJ1-1,.,CAISEYQYEAFF,TGTGCCATCAGTGAATATCAGTACGAAGCTTTCTTT
.,TRBV30,TRBJ2-5,.,CAWSSGRRRAQYF,TGTGCCTGGAGCTCGGGACGGCGGAGGGCCCAGTACTTC
.,TRBV25-1,TRBJ2-3,once,CASSEVRGSTDTQYF,TGTGCCAGCAGTGAAGTTCGCGGGAGCACAGATACGCAGTATTTT
TRBD2,TRBV27,TRBJ2-3,.,CAIRLAGVGTDTQYF,TGTGCCATCAGACTAGCGGGAGTCGGCACAGATACGCAGTATTTT
.,TRBV24-1,TRBJ2-1,.,CATSDKHWGEPIHNEQFF,TGTGCCACCAGTGATAAACATTGGGGGGAGCCTATCCACAATGAGCAGTTCTTC
TRBD1,TRBV6-5,TRBJ2-1,.,CASTPLRTGTHEQFF,TGTGCCAGCACCCCACTCAGGACAGGGACCCATGAGCAGTTCTTC
.,TRBV18,TRBJ2-3,.,CASSPQGASTDTQYF,TGTGCCAGCTCACCGCAAGGGGCTAGCACAGATACGCAGTATTTT
TRBD1,TRBV11-2,TRBJ2-3,.,CASRELGTGRTDTQYF,TGTGCCAGCAGGGAGCTGGGGACAGGGCGTACAGATACGCAGTATTTT
TRBD2,TRBV6-5,TRBJ2-3,.,CASSPGTSDDTQYF,TGTGCCAGCAGCCCCGGGACTAGCGATGATACGCAGTATTTT
.,TRBV5-4,TRBJ1-1,.,CASSRTDSLNTEAFF,TGTGCCAGCAGCAGAACGGACAGCCTGAACACTGAAGCTTTCTTT
.,TRBV21-1,TRBJ2-6,.,CASSKVVLAGGRPGANVLTF,TGTGCCAGCAGCAAAGTAGTGCTAGCGGGAGGCCGCCCTGGGGCCAACGTCCTGACTTTC